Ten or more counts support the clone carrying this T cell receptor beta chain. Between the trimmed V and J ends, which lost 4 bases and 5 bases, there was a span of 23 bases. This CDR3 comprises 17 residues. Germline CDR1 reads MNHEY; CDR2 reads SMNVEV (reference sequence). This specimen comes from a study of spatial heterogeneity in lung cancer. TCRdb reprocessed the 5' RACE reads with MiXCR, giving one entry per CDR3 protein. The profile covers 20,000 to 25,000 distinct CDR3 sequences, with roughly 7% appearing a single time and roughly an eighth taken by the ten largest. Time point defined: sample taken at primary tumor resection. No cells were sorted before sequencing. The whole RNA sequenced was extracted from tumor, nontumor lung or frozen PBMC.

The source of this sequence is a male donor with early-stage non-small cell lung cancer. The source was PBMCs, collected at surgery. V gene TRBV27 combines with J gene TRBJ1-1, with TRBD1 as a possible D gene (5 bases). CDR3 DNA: TGTGCCAGCAGTTCCCCGAGGGCCCTGACAGTGGGAACTGAAGCTTTCTTT. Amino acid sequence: CASSSPRALTVGTEAFF.